These T cell receptor beta chains were read from a single sample in a study of shared clonotypes between healthy human individuals. The table came from immunoSEQ multiplex PCR; TCRdb's copy has only in-frame clones and leaves some out. The sample consists of 650,000 to 800,000 clones, 72% of them appearing once. The sample was memory CD4+ T cells sorted from blood. All receptors derive from a woman aged 30 to 39 in good health. Each CDR3 is given with its conserved first and last residue. A D gene is named only where the DNA matches it firmly. Clone size is given for some rows only: seen once, a few or many times, or a class if the clone is expanded.

V: TRBV2
J: TRBJ2-1
D: TRBD2
size: NA
length: 14
CDR3: CASSLGLAVNEQFF
DNA: TGTGCCAGCAGCCTAGGACTAGCGGTTAATGAGCAGTTCTTC

V: TRBV7-9
J: TRBJ1-2
D: NA
size: NA
length: 12
CDR3: CASSLTIYGYTF
DNA: TGTGCCAGCAGCTTAACGATCTATGGCTACACCTTC

V: TRBV28
J: TRBJ2-7
D: TRBD2
size: NA
length: 21
CDR3: CASSLPLWTGKLGLAFYEQYF
DNA: TGTGCCAGCAGTTTACCTCTTTGGACAGGGAAATTGGGACTAGCGTTCTACGAGCAGTACTTC

V: TRBV11-2
J: TRBJ2-1
D: NA
size: NA
length: 12
CDR3: CASSLVVNPAFF
DNA: TGTGCCAGCAGCTTAGTGGTTAACCCGGCATTCTTC

V: TRBV5-1
J: TRBJ1-1
D: NA
size: once
length: 14
CDR3: CASRFREANTEAFF
DNA: TGCGCCAGCAGGTTTAGGGAGGCGAACACTGAAGCTTTCTTT

V: TRBV18
J: TRBJ2-7
D: TRBD1
size: NA
length: 15
CDR3: CASSPRRAGGYEQYF
DNA: TGTGCCAGCTCACCCCGCCGGGCAGGGGGATACGAGCAGTACTTC

V: TRBV18
J: TRBJ2-5
D: NA
size: NA
length: 14
CDR3: CASSLTGSQETQYF
DNA: TGTGCCAGCTCACTTACAGGGTCTCAAGAGACCCAGTACTTC

V: TRBV5-6
J: TRBJ2-2
D: NA
size: NA
length: 16
CDR3: CASSTVGQGVTGELFF
DNA: TGTGCCAGCAGCACCGTTGGGCAGGGCGTGACCGGGGAGCTGTTTTTT

V: TRBV4-1
J: TRBJ1-3
D: NA
size: NA
length: 17
CDR3: CASSQGAAGGTGNTIYF
DNA: TGCGCCAGCAGCCAAGGAGCCGCTGGAGGTACGGGAAACACCATATATTTT

V: TRBV29-1
J: TRBJ2-3
D: TRBD2
size: NA
length: 19
CDR3: CSVEDGLKREGPGRKTQYF
DNA: TGCAGCGTTGAAGATGGATTAAAGCGGGAGGGCCCAGGAAGAAAAACGCAGTATTTT

V: TRBV30
J: TRBJ2-7
D: TRBD1
size: NA
length: 16
CDR3: CAWRPRGTGYSYEQYF
DNA: TGTGCCTGGAGGCCCCGGGGGACAGGGTACTCCTACGAGCAGTACTTC

V: TRBV6-5
J: TRBJ1-2
D: NA
size: once
length: 14
CDR3: CASSYSTGAYGYTF
DNA: TGTGCCAGCAGTTACTCTACGGGAGCCTATGGCTACACCTTC

V: TRBV7-8
J: TRBJ1-3
D: NA
size: NA
length: 16
CDR3: CASSLRGVLGGNTIYF
DNA: TGTGCCAGCAGCTTGCGGGGCGTCCTCGGGGGAAACACCATATATTTT

V: TRBV7-2
J: TRBJ2-7
D: TRBD2
size: NA
length: 14
CDR3: CASSPPGLAYEQYF
DNA: TGTGCCAGCAGCCCCCCTGGACTAGCTTACGAGCAGTACTTC

V: TRBV7-8
J: TRBJ2-5
D: TRBD1
size: NA
length: 17
CDR3: CASSLGDRVQARETQYF
DNA: TGTGCCAGCAGCTTAGGAGACAGGGTGCAGGCTAGGGAGACCCAGTACTTC

V: TRBV5-6
J: TRBJ1-3
D: TRBD1
size: NA
length: 15
CDR3: CASSAMTGGGNTIYF
DNA: TGTGCCAGCAGCGCAATGACAGGGGGCGGAAACACCATATATTTT

V: TRBV5-1
J: TRBJ2-2
D: NA
size: NA
length: 15
CDR3: CASSFRQGNTGELFF
DNA: TGCGCCAGCAGCTTTCGGCAGGGGAACACCGGGGAGCTGTTTTTT

V: TRBV29-1
J: TRBJ1-3
D: NA
size: few
length: 12
CDR3: CSVQGEGNTIYF
DNA: TGCAGCGTTCAGGGTGAGGGAAACACCATATATTTT

V: TRBV7-9
J: TRBJ2-5
D: NA
size: NA
length: 13
CDR3: CASSLGSQETQYF
DNA: TGTGCCAGCAGCTTAGGTTCCCAAGAGACCCAGTACTTC

V: TRBV15
J: TRBJ1-5
D: NA
size: NA
length: 16
CDR3: CATSGTQGRPNQPQHF
DNA: TGTGCCACCAGCGGAACTCAGGGGAGGCCCAATCAGCCCCAGCATTTT

V: TRBV5-5
J: TRBJ2-2
D: TRBD1
size: once
length: 17
CDR3: CASSLGTGTDNTGELFF
DNA: TGTGCCAGCAGCTTGGGGACCGGGACAGACAACACCGGGGAGCTGTTTTTT

V: TRBV2
J: TRBJ2-7
D: NA
size: NA
length: 15
CDR3: CASSEVSGGWDEQYF
DNA: TGTGCCAGCAGTGAAGTATCCGGGGGCTGGGACGAGCAGTACTTC

V: TRBV7-6
J: TRBJ2-1
D: NA
size: NA
length: 13
CDR3: CASSIDGNNEQFF
DNA: TGTGCCAGCAGCATCGACGGAAACAATGAGCAGTTCTTC

V: TRBV5-1
J: TRBJ2-2
D: NA
size: few
length: 15
CDR3: CASSVGNGGAGELFF
DNA: TGCGCCAGCAGCGTGGGGAACGGGGGCGCCGGGGAGCTGTTTTTT

V: TRBV7-9
J: TRBJ2-3
D: NA
size: NA
length: 13
CDR3: CASSRGETDTQYF
DNA: TGTGCCAGCAGCAGGGGAGAAACAGATACGCAGTATTTT

V: TRBV5-4
J: TRBJ1-1
D: TRBD1
size: NA
length: 14
CDR3: CASSLSRGDTEAFF
DNA: TGTGCCAGCAGCTTGTCCAGGGGGGACACTGAAGCTTTCTTT

V: TRBV19
J: TRBJ2-1
D: NA
size: once
length: 17
CDR3: CASSSTAGGIPFNEQFF
DNA: TGTGCCAGTAGTAGTACAGCAGGCGGAATACCTTTCAATGAGCAGTTCTTC

V: TRBV19
J: TRBJ2-2
D: TRBD2
size: NA
length: 15
CDR3: CASRIAGTNTGELFF
DNA: TGTGCCAGTAGGATAGCGGGAACGAACACCGGGGAGCTGTTTTTT

V: TRBV7-2
J: TRBJ2-7
D: NA
size: NA
length: 13
CDR3: CASSFRALGEQYF
DNA: TGTGCCAGCAGCTTCCGCGCCCTCGGCGAGCAGTACTTC

V: TRBV6-5
J: TRBJ1-4
D: TRBD1
size: NA
length: 14
CDR3: CASRARTGVRKLFF
DNA: TGTGCCAGCAGGGCAAGGACAGGGGTGCGGAAACTGTTTTTT

V: TRBV7-8
J: TRBJ1-2
D: NA
size: NA
length: 15
CDR3: CASSLSPAGAGGYTF
DNA: TGTGCCAGCAGCTTATCGCCCGCAGGGGCGGGGGGCTACACCTTC

V: TRBV19
J: TRBJ2-3
D: NA
size: NA
length: 13
CDR3: CASMALAGDTQYF
DNA: TGTGCCAGTATGGCCCTCGCGGGGGATACGCAGTATTTT

V: TRBV15
J: TRBJ1-5
D: NA
size: NA
length: 15
CDR3: CATQGLDKNNQPQHF
DNA: TGTGCCACGCAGGGTCTAGACAAGAACAATCAGCCCCAGCATTTT

V: TRBV19
J: TRBJ1-5
D: TRBD1
size: NA
length: 16
CDR3: CASSIGGTASNQPQHF
DNA: TGTGCCAGTAGTATAGGAGGGACAGCTAGCAATCAGCCCCAGCATTTT